These 23 T cell receptor beta chains originate from one sample sequenced in a study of T cell responses to AZD1222 COVID-19 vaccine. Assay used: immunoSEQ multiplex PCR; TCRdb lists only in-frame clones, some missing. The sample yields 150,000 to 250,000 clones, approximately 91% seen once. The sample was peripheral blood, taken 28 days after the second AZD1222 dose. All receptors come from an adult who received the AZD1222 COVID-19 vaccine.

The chain joins TRBV3-1 (or the pseudogene TRBV3-2) to TRBJ1-5, with D uncertain. Deletions cut 3 bases from V and 9 bases from J, with 12 bases between. This CDR3 spans 13 amino acids. Germline V lookup: CDR1 LGHDT, CDR2 YNNKEL (reference sequence). The CDR3 protein is CASSHTALGPQHF. The CDR3 DNA reads as TGTGCCAGCAGCCACACAGCTCTCGGGCCCCAGCATTTT.

This CDR3 is CASSFQGGTEAFF. Here the CDR3 DNA reads TGTGCCAGCAGCTTTCAGGGGGGCACTGAAGCTTTCTTT. The chain employs TRBV5-4 and TRBJ1-1; 7 bases agree with TRBD1. Germline V CDR1 and CDR2: SGHNT, YYREEE (reference sequence). V lost 2 bases to trimming and J lost 4 bases; unmatched junction nucleotides: 2. The length of the CDR3 is 13 residues.

This clone was seen only once. V usage is TRBV28 and J usage is TRBJ2-1; 7 nucleotides agree with TRBD1. J was trimmed by 5 bases and V by 6 bases; bases with no gene match: 13. Germline assignment: CDR1 MDHEN and CDR2 SYDVKM. The CDR3 contains 16 residues. CDR3 DNA sequence: TGTGCCAGCAGCCGACTTGACAGGGCCCGCGACAATGAGCAGTTCTTC. Amino acids: CASSRLDRARDNEQFF.

The chain couples TRBV7-2 to TRBJ1-1, with TRBD1 identical over 9 bases. J gave up 5 bases and V 5 bases, and 9 bases lay outside the gene matches. Germline CDR1 reads SGHTA; CDR2 reads FQGNSA. The CDR3 loop spans 15 amino acids. The CDR3 DNA sequence: TGTGCCAGCAGCCCAATGAACAGGGGGCGGACTGAAGCTTTCTTT. Amino acids: CASSPMNRGRTEAFF.

The rearrangement uses TRBV25-1 and TRBJ2-3; 10 bases fit TRBD2. Trimming at V came to 1 base and at J to 2 bases, leaving 6 bases not matched to a gene. Germline CDR1 and CDR2: MGHDK and SYGVNS. This CDR3 contains 17 residues. DNA of the CDR3: TGTGCCAGCAGTGAATCGAAACTAGCGGGGTTCACAGATACGCAGTATTTT. Translated, it gives CASSESKLAGFTDTQYF.

This clone was seen a handful of times. The chain carries TRBV19 and TRBJ2-1; 10 nucleotides match TRBD2. This CDR3 spans 16 amino acids. V lost 10 bases to trimming and J lost 4 bases; unmatched junction nucleotides: 13. Germline CDR1 and CDR2: LNHDA and SQIVND (reference sequence). CDR3 region: CATRGSSGSWYNEQFF. The CDR3 DNA reads as TGTGCCACCCGGGGGTCTAGCGGGAGTTGGTACAATGAGCAGTTCTTC.

This rearrangement joins TRBV19 to TRBJ1-4; D is unresolved. The CDR3 has 13 amino acids. V lost 10 bases, J lost 4 bases, and 13 bases lay in between. Germline V gives CDR1 LNHDA, CDR2 SQIVND (reference sequence). The CDR3 coding sequence is TGTGCCACCTCGGACCGATTTAATGAAAAACTGTTTTTT. This translates into CATSDRFNEKLFF.

The chain has TRBV28 and TRBJ2-1; D assignment may be TRBD1 or TRBD2 (5 bases each). The germline V gene has CDR1 MDHEN and CDR2 SYDVKM. Trimming pared 8 bases from V and 7 bases from J, leaving 18 bases between. The CDR3 sequence is 14 residues long. The CDR3: CASRVGGVKNEQFF. The CDR3 DNA follows: TGTGCCAGCCGGGTTGGGGGAGTTAAGAATGAGCAGTTCTTC.

CDR3 amino acids: CASSLRRGAEAFF. CDR3 sequence (DNA): TGTGCCAGCAGCTTAAGGAGGGGTGCTGAAGCTTTCTTT. The V and J genes are TRBV11-1 and TRBJ1-1; possibly TRBD1 for D (5 bases). CDR3 length: 13 amino acids. V was clipped by 2 bases and J by 6 bases, with 10 bases between them. From germline, CDR1 is SGHAT and CDR2 FQDESV (reference sequence).

This clone was found once. The V gene is TRBV30, the J gene TRBJ1-2; D is perhaps TRBD1 (6 bases). The CDR3 length is 15 residues. Deletions cut 3 bases from V and 1 base from J, with 15 bases between. Germline CDR1 GTSNPN, CDR2 SVGIG (reference sequence). The DNA of the CDR3 is TGTGCCTGGAGCTATGGGGGCTTCGGTAACTATGGCTACACCTTC. This sequence encodes CAWSYGGFGNYGYTF. Looking up the rest from reference TRBV30 and TRBJ1-2 gives the full variable domain: SQTIHQWPATLVQPVGSPLSLECTVEGTSNPNLYWYRQAAGRGLQLLFYSVGIGQISSEVPQNLSASRPQDRQFILSSKKLLLSDSGFYLCAWSYGGFGNYGYTFGSGTRLTVV.

DNA of the CDR3: TGTGCCAGCAGTACGAGCGGGAGGGATCCCTACGAGCAGTACTTC. It is translated as CASSTSGRDPYEQYF. V usage is TRBV28 and J usage is TRBJ2-7; TRBD2 agrees at 10 bases. Germline V gives CDR1 MDHEN, CDR2 SYDVKM. CDR3 length: 15 amino acids. Trimming cost V 5 bases and J 2 bases; bases outside gene matches: 6.

DNA for the CDR3: TGTGCCAGCAGCTTAGTTGGGGAAGGGGCAACTAATGAAAAACTGTTTTTT. This encodes CASSLVGEGATNEKLFF. The gene calls are TRBV11-3 and TRBJ1-4; D perhaps matches TRBD1 (5 bases). Germline values: CDR1 SGHNT, CDR2 YENEEA. The length of the CDR3 is 17 residues. Trimming stripped 1 base from V and 0 bases from J, with 12 bases between.

The V call is TRBV5-1, the J call TRBJ2-5, with D hard to call. CDR1 and CDR2 (germline): SGHRS, YFSETQ. V lost 3 bases and J 4 bases, leaving 4 bases between the germline ends. The CDR3 is made up of 11 amino acids. CDR3 protein: CASSYRETQYF. The CDR3 DNA follows: TGCGCCAGCAGCTACCGAGAGACCCAGTACTTC.

This chain uses TRBV18 with TRBJ2-1, with 14 bases fitting TRBD2. CDR3 size: 16 residues. Per germline, CDR1 KGHSH and CDR2 LQKENI. V gave up 0 bases and J gave up 12 bases; unmatched junction bases: 7. The CDR3 protein is CASSPPTGLAGARQFF. As DNA, the CDR3 is TGTGCCAGCTCACCACCAACGGGACTAGCGGGAGCTCGGCAGTTCTTC.

This clone was counted a single time. The chain carries TRBV30 and TRBJ2-7; the match to TRBD2 covers 10 bases. The CDR3 is made up of 16 amino acids. Germline V gene lookup returns CDR1 GTSNPN and CDR2 SVGIG (reference sequence). V trimming: 5 bases; J trimming: 2 bases; junction bases outside the gene matches: 12. Here the CDR3 reads CAWHSGRTRTPYEQYF. CDR3 DNA sequence: TGTGCCTGGCATAGCGGGAGGACTAGAACCCCCTACGAGCAGTACTTC.

This clone was detected only once. The V and J genes are TRBV2 and TRBJ2-7; D is ambiguous. Germline V gene lookup returns CDR1 SNHLY and CDR2 FYNNEI. V lost 1 base and J lost 3, with 7 bases in between. The CDR3 length is 13 residues. CDR3 in DNA: TGTGCCAGCAGTGAAGGGCTTCTCTACGAGCAGTACTTC. Translation gives CASSEGLLYEQYF.

The chain links TRBV5-1 to TRBJ2-2, with 8 bases fitting TRBD2. Per the germline V gene, CDR1 is SGHRS and CDR2 is YFSETQ. The CDR3 sequence is 16 residues long. V dropped 3 bases and J dropped 0; count of bases not matched to a gene: 4. DNA for the CDR3: TGCGCCAGCAGCTGGGGACTAGGGACGAACACCGGGGAGCTGTTTTTT. Protein sequence: CASSWGLGTNTGELFF.

Comment on this clone: Within the sample, other DNA sequences also encode this same CDR3. The chain links TRBV5-1 to TRBJ2-7, with TRBD2 identical over 9 bases. Germline trimming cut 0 bases from V and 5 bases from J; bases unmatched to any gene: 9. Germline assignment: CDR1 SGHRS and CDR2 YFSETQ. The CDR3 consists of 16 residues. CDR3 sequence reads: CASSLGNSGSRDEQYF. The CDR3 DNA is TGCGCCAGCAGCTTGGGTAATAGCGGGAGCAGGGACGAGCAGTACTTC.

This clone was seen more than once but under ten times. J is TRBJ2-5 and V is TRBV11-1; 7 positions agree with TRBD1. The germline V gene encodes CDR1 SGHAT and CDR2 FQDESV (reference sequence). The CDR3 loop spans 14 amino acids. The V segment lost 5 bases and the J segment 5 bases; nucleotides outside the gene matches: 8. CDR3 loop: CASSQQTGKETQYF. CDR3 coding DNA: TGTGCCAGCAGCCAGCAGACAGGGAAGGAGACCCAGTACTTC.

The gene calls are TRBV7-2 and TRBJ2-7; D unresolved. Trimming cost V 6 bases and J 6 bases, with 9 bases left between them. The CDR3 spans 11 residues. Germline-derived CDR1 and CDR2 are SGHTA and FQGNSA. Written as DNA, the CDR3 is TGTGCCAGCAGGTTTGGTACCGAGCAGTACTTC. Translated: CASRFGTEQYF. The variable domain in full, with the rest retrieved from reference TRBV7-2 and TRBJ2-7, is GAGVSQSPSNKVTEKGKDVELRCDPISGHTALYWYRQSLGQGLEFLIYFQGNSAPDKSGLPSDRFSAERTGGSVSTLTIQRTQQEDSAVYLCASRFGTEQYFGPGTRLTVT.

The chain combines TRBV6-2 or TRBV6-3 with TRBJ2-5, with 10 bases that match TRBD2. The CDR3 runs 17 residues. The trim removed 1 base at V and 3 bases at J, leaving 8 bases unmatched. Germline-derived CDR1 and CDR2 are MNHEY and SVGEGT. The CDR3 DNA reads as TGTGCCAGCAGTTACTGGCTAGCGGGAGTTGGGAAAGAGACCCAGTACTTC. Translated, it gives CASSYWLAGVGKETQYF.

This sequence joins TRBV6-5 and TRBJ1-5; 7 nucleotides align to TRBD1. V was clipped by 6 bases and J by 3 bases; unmatched bases: 8. Germline V lookup: CDR1 MNHEY, CDR2 SVGAGI. This CDR3 contains 15 residues. The CDR3 DNA follows: TGTGCCAGCAGCGCCTCAGGGGGGAACAATCAGCCCCAGCATTTT. Protein sequence: CASSASGGNNQPQHF.

The V and J genes are TRBV7-3 and TRBJ2-3, with D tentatively TRBD2 (6 bases). The CDR3 covers 16 residues. Per the germline V gene, CDR1 is SGHTA and CDR2 is FQGTGA. V was cut by 5 bases and J by 3 bases, with 18 bases left in between. CDR3 DNA sequence: TGTGCCAGCAGCCTCCACGGAGGGGTTCGAACAGATACGCAGTATTTT. Its protein is CASSLHGGVRTDTQYF. Using reference TRBV7-3 and TRBJ2-3 for the parts outside the CDR3, the full variable domain is GAGVSQTPSNKVTEKGKYVELRCDPISGHTALYWYRQSLGQGPEFLIYFQGTGAADDSGLPNDRFFAVRPEGSVSTLKIQRTERGDSAVYLCASSLHGGVRTDTQYFGPGTRLTVL.